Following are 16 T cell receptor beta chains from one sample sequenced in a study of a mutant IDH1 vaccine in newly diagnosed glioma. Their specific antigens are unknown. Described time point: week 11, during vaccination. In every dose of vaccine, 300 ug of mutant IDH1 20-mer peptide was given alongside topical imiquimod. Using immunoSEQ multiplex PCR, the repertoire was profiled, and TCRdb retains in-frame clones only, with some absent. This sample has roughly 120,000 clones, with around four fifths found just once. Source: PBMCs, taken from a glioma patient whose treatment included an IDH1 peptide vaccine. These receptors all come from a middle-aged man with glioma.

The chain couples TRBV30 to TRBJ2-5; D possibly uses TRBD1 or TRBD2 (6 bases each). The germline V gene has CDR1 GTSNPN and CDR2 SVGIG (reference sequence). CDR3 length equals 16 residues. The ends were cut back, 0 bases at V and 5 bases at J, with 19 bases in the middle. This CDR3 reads CAWSVRGLPTVETQYF. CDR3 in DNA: TGTGCCTGGAGTGTACGGGGGCTCCCAACAGTTGAGACCCAGTACTTC.

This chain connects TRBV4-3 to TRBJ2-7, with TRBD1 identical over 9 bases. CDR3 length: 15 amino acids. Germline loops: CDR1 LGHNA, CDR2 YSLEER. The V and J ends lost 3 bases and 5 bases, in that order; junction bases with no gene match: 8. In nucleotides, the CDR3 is TGCGCCAGCAGCCAGAATCCGGGACAGGGCCACGAGCAGTACTTC. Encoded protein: CASSQNPGQGHEQYF.

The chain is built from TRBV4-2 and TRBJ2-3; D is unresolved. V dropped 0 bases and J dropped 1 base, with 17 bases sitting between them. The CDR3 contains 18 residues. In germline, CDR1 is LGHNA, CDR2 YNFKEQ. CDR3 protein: CASSQDGFTAPGTDTQYF. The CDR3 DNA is TGTGCCAGCAGCCAAGATGGCTTTACAGCGCCCGGCACAGATACGCAGTATTTT.

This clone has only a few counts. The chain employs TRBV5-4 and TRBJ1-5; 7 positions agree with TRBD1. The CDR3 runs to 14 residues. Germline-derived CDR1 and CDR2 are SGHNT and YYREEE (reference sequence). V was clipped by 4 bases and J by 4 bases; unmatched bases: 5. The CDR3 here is CASSRQGWNQPQHF. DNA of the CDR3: TGTGCCAGCAGCAGACAGGGCTGGAATCAGCCCCAGCATTTT.

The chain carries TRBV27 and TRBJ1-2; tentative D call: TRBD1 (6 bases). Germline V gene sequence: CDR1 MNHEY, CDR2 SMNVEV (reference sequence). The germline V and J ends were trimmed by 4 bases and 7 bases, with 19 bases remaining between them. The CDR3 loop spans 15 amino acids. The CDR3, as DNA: TGTGCCAGCAGTTCAGCAACAGGGCCGCCGGGTGGCTACACCTTC. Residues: CASSSATGPPGGYTF.

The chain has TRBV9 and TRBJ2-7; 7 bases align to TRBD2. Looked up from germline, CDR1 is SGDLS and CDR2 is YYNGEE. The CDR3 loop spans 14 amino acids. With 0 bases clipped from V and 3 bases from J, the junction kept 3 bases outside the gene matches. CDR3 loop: CASSVAGGGYEQYF. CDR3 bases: TGTGCCAGCAGCGTAGCGGGAGGTGGCTACGAGCAGTACTTC.

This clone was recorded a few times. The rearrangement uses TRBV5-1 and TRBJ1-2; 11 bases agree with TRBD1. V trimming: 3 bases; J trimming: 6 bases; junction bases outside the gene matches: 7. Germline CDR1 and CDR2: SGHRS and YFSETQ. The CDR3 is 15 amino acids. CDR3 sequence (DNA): TGCGCCAGCAGCTATGGACAGGGGGCATTTGATGGCTACACCTTC. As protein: CASSYGQGAFDGYTF.

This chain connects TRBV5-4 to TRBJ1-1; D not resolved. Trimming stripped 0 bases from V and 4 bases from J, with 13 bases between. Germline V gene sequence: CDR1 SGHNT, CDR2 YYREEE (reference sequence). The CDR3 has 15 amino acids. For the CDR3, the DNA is TGTGCCAGCAGCTTGGGAACGCGAGGCCTCACTGAAGCTTTCTTT. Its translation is CASSLGTRGLTEAFF.

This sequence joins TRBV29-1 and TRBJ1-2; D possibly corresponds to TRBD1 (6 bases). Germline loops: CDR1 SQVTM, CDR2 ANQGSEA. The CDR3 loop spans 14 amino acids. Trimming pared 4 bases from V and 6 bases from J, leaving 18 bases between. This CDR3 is CSVVSPPPGDGYTF. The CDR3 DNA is TGCAGCGTTGTTTCGCCCCCCCCAGGGGATGGCTACACCTTC.

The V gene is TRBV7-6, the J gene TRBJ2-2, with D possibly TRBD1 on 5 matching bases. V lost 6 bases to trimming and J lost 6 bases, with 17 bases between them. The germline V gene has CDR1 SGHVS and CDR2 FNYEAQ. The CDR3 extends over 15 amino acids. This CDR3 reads CASSRDPGKAGELFF. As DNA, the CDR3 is TGTGCCAGCAGTCGAGACCCAGGGAAGGCCGGGGAGCTGTTTTTT. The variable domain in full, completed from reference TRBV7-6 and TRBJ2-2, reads GAGVSQSPRYKVTKRGQDVALRCDPISGHVSLYWYRQALGQGPEFLTYFNYEAQQDKSGLPNDRFSAERPEGSISTLTIQRTEQRDSAMYRCASSRDPGKAGELFFGEGSRLTVL.

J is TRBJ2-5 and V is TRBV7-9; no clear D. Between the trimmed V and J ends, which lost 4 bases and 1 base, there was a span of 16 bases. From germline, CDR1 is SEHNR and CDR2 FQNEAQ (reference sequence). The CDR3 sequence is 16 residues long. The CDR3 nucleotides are TGTGCCAGCAGCTCGGGTCGGGCCAGGTCCCAAGAGACCCAGTACTTC. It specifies CASSSGRARSQETQYF.

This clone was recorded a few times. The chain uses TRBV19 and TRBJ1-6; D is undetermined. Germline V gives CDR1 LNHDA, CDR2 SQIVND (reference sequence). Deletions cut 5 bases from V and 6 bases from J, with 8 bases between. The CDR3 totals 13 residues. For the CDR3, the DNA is TGTGCCAGTAGTGCCATGGGTAATTCACCCCTCCACTTT. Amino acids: CASSAMGNSPLHF.

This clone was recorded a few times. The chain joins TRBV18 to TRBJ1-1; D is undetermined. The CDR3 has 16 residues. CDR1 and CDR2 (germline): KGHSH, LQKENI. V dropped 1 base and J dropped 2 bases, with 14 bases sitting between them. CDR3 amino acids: CASSPLSTSTNTEAFF. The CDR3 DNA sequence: TGTGCCAGCTCACCACTTTCTACATCCACCAACACTGAAGCTTTCTTT.

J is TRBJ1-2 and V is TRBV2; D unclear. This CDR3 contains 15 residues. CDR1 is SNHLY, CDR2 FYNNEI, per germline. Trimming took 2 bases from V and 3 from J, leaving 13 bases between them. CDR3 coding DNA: TGTGCCAGCAGTGAAACACAGACCGAGGACTATGGCTACACCTTC. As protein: CASSETQTEDYGYTF. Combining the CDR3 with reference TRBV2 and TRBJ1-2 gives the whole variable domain EPEVTQTPSHQVTQMGQEVILRCVPISNHLYFYWYRQILGQKVEFLVSFYNNEISEKSEIFDDQFSVERPDGSNFTLKIRSTKLEDSAMYFCASSETQTEDYGYTFGSGTRLTVV.

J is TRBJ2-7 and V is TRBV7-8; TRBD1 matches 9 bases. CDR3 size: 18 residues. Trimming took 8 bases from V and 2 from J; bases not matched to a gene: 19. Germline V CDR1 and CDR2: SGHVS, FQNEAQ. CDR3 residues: CASRSGTGFSQWAYEQYF. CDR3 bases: TGTGCCAGCCGCTCCGGGACAGGGTTTTCACAGTGGGCCTACGAGCAGTACTTC.

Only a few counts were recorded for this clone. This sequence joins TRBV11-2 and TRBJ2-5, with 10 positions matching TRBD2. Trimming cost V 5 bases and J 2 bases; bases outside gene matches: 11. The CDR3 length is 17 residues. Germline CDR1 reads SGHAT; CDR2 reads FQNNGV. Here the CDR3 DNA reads TGTGCCAGCAGCAGAGCTAGCGGGAGAAGGCCGCAAGAGACCCAGTACTTC. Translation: CASSRASGRRPQETQYF.